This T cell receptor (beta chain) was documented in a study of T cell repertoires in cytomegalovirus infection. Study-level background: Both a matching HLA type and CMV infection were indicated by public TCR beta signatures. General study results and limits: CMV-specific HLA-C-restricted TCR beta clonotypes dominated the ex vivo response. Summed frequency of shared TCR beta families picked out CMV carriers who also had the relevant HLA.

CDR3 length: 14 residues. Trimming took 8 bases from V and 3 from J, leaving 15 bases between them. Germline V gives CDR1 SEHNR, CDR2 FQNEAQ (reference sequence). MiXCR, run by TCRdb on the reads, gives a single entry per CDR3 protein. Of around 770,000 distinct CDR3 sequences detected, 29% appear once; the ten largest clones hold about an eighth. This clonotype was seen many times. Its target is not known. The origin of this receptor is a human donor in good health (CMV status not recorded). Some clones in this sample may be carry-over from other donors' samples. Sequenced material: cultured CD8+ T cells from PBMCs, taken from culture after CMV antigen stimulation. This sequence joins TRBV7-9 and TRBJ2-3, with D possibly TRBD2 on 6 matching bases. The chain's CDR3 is CASGAPGETDTQYF. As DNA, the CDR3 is TGTGCCAGCGGGGCTCCGGGGGAAACAGATACGCAGTATTTT.